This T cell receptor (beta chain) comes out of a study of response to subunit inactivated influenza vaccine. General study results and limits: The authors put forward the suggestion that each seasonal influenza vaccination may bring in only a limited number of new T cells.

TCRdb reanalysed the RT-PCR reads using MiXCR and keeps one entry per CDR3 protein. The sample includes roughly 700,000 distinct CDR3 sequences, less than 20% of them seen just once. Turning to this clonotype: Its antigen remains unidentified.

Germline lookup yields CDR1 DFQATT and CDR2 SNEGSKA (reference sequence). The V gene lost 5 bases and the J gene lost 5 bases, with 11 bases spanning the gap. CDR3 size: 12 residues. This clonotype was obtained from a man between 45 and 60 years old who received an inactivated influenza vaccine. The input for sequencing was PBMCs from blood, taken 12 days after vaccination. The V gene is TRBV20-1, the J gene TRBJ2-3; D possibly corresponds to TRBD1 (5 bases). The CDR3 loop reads CSAQWGQDTQYF. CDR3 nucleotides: TGCAGTGCTCAATGGGGCCAAGATACGCAGTATTTT.